The source of this T cell receptor (beta chain) is a study of human versus mouse CDR3 diversity and MHC coevolution. Study information: Reported immunoSEQ sensitivity was one in 200,000 T cells, with reduced amplification bias.

The assay was immunoSEQ multiplex PCR, and TCRdb's table has in-frame clones only and misses some. The sample holds fewer than 80,000 clones, 92% seen once. This clone was recorded once. Germline trimming cut 6 bases from V and 3 bases from J; bases unmatched to any gene: 8. The CDR3 loop spans 14 amino acids. From germline, CDR1 is SNHLY and CDR2 FYNNEI. Sequencing was carried out using naive CD4+ T cells from blood. The sample's subset: CD45RO-negative CD62L-positive naive CD4 T cells. The chain recombines TRBV2 with TRBJ2-7; TRBD1 aligns across 7 bases. The sequence was obtained from a person aged 25 to 75 in good health. This CDR3 reads CASRGTVLSYEQYF. The CDR3 nucleotides are TGTGCCAGCAGGGGGACAGTGCTTAGCTACGAGCAGTACTTC.